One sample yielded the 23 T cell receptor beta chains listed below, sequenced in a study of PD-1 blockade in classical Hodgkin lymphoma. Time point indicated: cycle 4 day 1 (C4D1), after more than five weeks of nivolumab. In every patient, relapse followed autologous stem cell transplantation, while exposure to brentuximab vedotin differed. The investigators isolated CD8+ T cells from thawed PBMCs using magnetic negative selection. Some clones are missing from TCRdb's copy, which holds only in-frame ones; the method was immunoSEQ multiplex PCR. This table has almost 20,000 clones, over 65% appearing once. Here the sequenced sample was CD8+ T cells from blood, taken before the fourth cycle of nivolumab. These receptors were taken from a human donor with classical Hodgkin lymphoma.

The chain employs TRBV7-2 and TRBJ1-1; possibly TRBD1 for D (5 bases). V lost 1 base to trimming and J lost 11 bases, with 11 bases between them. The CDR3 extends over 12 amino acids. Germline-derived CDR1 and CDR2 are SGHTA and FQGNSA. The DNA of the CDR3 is TGTGCCAGCAGCTTAGTGTGGGACGTGGCTTTCTTT. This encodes CASSLVWDVAFF.

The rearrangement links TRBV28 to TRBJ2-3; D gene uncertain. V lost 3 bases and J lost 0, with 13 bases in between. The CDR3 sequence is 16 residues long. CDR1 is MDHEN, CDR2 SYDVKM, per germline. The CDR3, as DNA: TGTGCCAGCAGTTTCCCCCCAGTTGGGAGCACAGATACGCAGTATTTT. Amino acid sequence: CASSFPPVGSTDTQYF.

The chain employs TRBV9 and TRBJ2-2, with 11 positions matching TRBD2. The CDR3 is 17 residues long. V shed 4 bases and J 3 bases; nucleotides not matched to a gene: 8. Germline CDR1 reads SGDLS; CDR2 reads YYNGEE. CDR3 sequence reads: CASSSRLAGSHTGELFF. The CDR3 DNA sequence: TGTGCCAGCAGCAGCCGACTAGCGGGGTCTCACACCGGGGAGCTGTTTTTT.

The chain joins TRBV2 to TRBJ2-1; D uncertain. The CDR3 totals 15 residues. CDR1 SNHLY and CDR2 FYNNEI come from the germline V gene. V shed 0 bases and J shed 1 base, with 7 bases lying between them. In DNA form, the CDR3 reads TGTGCCAGCAGTGAAGCGGGGTGGTCCTACAATGAGCAGTTCTTC. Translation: CASSEAGWSYNEQFF. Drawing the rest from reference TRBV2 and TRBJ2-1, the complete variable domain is EPEVTQTPSHQVTQMGQEVILRCVPISNHLYFYWYRQILGQKVEFLVSFYNNEISEKSEIFDDQFSVERPDGSNFTLKIRSTKLEDSAMYFCASSEAGWSYNEQFFGPGTRLTVL.

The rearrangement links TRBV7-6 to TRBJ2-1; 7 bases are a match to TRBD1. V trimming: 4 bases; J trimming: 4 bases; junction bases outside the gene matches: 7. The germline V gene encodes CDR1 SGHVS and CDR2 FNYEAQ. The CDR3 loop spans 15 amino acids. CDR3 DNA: TGTGCCAGCAGCTCAGGGACAGTCCCATACAATGAGCAGTTCTTC. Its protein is CASSSGTVPYNEQFF.

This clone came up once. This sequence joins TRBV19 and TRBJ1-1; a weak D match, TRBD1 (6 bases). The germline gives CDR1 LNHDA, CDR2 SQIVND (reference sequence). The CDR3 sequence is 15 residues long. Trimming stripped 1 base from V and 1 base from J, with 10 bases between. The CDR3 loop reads CASSIGQAGNTEAFF. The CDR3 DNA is TGTGCCAGTAGTATAGGACAGGCGGGGAACACTGAAGCTTTCTTT.

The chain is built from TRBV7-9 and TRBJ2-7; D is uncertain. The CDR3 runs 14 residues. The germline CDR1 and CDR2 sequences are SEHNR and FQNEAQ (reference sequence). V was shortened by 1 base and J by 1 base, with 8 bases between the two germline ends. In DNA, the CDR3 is TGTGCCAGCAGCTTAGTGGGCGGATCCTACGAGCAGTACTTC. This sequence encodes CASSLVGGSYEQYF.

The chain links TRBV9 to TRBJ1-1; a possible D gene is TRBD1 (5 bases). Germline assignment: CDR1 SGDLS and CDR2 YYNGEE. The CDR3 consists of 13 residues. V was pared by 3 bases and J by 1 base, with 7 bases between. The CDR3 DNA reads TGTGCCAGCAGCGCCGACAGGAACACTGAAGCTTTCTTT. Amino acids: CASSADRNTEAFF.

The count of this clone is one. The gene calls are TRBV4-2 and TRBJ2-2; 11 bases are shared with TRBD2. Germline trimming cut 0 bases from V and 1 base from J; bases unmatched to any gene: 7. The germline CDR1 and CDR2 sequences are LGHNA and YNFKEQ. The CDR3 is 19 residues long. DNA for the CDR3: TGTGCCAGCAGCCAAGATCATTTGCTAGCGGGGGGGAACACCGGGGAGCTGTTTTTT. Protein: CASSQDHLLAGGNTGELFF.

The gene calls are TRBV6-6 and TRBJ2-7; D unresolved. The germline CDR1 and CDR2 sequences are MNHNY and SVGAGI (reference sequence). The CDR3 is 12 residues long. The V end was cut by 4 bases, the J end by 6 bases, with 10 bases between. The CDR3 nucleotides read TGTGCCAGCAGTTTTGGCAATGGCGAGCAGTACTTC. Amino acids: CASSFGNGEQYF.

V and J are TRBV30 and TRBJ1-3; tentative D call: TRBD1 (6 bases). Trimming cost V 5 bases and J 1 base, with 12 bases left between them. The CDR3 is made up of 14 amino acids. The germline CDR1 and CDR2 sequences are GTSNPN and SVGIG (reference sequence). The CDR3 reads CAWQGFESGNTIYF. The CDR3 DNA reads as TGTGCCTGGCAGGGGTTTGAGTCTGGAAACACCATATATTTT.

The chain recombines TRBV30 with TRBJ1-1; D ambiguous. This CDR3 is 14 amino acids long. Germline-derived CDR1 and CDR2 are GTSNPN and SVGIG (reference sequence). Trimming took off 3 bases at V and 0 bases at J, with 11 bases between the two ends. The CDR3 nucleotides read TGTGCCTGGAGAACTTTTGGGATGAACACTGAAGCTTTCTTT. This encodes CAWRTFGMNTEAFF.

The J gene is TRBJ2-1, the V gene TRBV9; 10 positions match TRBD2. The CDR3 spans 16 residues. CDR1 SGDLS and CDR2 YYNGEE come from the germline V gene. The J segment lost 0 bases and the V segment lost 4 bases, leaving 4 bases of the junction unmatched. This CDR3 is CASSPRTSGSYNEQFF. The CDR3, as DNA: TGTGCCAGCAGCCCTCGGACTAGCGGCTCCTACAATGAGCAGTTCTTC.

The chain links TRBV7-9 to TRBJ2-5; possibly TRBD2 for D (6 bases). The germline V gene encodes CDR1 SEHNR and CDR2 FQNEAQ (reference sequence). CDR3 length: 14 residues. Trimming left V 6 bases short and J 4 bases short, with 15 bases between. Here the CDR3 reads CASRSGLLLETQYF. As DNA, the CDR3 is TGTGCCAGCAGGTCGGGACTCCTCCTAGAGACCCAGTACTTC. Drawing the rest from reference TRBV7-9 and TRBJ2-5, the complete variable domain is DTGVSQNPRHKITKRGQNVTFRCDPISEHNRLYWYRQTLGQGPEFLTYFQNEAQLEKSRLLSDRFSAERPKGSFSTLEIQRTEQGDSAMYLCASRSGLLLETQYFGPGTRLLVL.

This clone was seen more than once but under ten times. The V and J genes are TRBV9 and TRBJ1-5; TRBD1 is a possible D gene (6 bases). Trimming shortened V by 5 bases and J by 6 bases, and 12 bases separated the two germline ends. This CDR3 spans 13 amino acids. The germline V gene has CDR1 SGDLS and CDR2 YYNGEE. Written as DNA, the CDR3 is TGTGCCAGCAGTCCAGGGGTTGGTCAGCCCCAGCATTTT. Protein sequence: CASSPGVGQPQHF.

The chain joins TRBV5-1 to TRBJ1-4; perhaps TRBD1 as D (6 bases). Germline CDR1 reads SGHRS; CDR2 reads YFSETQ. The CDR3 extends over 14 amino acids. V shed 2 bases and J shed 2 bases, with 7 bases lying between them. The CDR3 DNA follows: TGCGCCAGCAGCTTAGGGGGGACTAATGAAAAACTGTTTTTT. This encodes CASSLGGTNEKLFF.

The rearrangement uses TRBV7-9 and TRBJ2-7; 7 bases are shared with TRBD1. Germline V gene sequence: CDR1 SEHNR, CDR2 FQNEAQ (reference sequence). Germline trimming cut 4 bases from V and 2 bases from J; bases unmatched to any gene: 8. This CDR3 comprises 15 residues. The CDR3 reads CASSSGEQGTYEQYF. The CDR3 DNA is TGTGCCAGCAGCTCCGGAGAACAGGGGACCTACGAGCAGTACTTC.

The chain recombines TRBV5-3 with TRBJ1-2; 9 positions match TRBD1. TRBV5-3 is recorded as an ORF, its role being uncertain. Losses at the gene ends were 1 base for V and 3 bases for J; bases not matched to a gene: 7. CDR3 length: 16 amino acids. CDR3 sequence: CARSLPSTGGDYGYTF. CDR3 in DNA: TGTGCCAGAAGCTTGCCCTCGACAGGGGGTGACTATGGCTACACCTTC.

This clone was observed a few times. The CDR3 coding sequence is TGTGCCAGCAGCTCATCGAGTGCCGGGGAGCTGTTTTTT. Translation: CASSSSSAGELFF. The chain combines TRBV7-3 with TRBJ2-2, with D hard to call. The length of the CDR3 is 13 residues. Looked up from germline, CDR1 is SGHTA and CDR2 is FQGTGA. V lost 4 bases, J lost 6 bases, and 9 bases lay in between.

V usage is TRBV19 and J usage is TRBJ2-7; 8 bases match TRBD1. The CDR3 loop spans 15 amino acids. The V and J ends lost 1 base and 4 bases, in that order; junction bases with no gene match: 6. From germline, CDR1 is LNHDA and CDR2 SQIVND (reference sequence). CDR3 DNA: TGTGCCAGTAGTATAGCGGACAGGGCATGGTACGAGCAGTACTTC. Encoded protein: CASSIADRAWYEQYF.

The CDR3 sequence is CASSEDRGGNTEAFF. In DNA, the CDR3 is TGTGCCAGCAGCGAGGACAGGGGGGGGAACACTGAAGCTTTCTTT. The rearrangement links TRBV13 to TRBJ1-1; 10 nucleotides agree with TRBD1. Germline CDR1 PRHDT, CDR2 FYEKMQ (reference sequence). The CDR3 is 15 amino acids. Trimming took 5 bases from V and 1 from J; bases not matched to a gene: 4.

CDR3 sequence reads: CASRREEAGTTLNSGANVLTF. For the CDR3, the DNA is TGTGCCAGCAGAAGGGAGGAGGCAGGCACGACCCTCAACTCTGGGGCCAACGTCCTGACTTTC. The chain couples TRBV28 to TRBJ2-6, with TRBD2 as a possible D gene (6 bases). The germline CDR1 and CDR2 sequences are MDHEN and SYDVKM. V gave up 6 bases and J gave up 0 bases, with 27 bases separating them. This CDR3 spans 21 amino acids. The variable domain in full, with the rest retrieved from reference TRBV28 and TRBJ2-6, is DVKVTQSSRYLVKRTGEKVFLECVQDMDHENMFWYRQDPGLGLRLIYFSYDVKMKEKGDIPEGYSVSREKKERFSLILESASTNQTSMYLCASRREEAGTTLNSGANVLTFGAGSRLTVL.

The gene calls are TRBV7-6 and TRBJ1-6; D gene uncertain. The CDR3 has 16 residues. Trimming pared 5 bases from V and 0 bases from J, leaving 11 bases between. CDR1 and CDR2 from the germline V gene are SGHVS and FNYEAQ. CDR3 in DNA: TGTGCCAGCAGCCCCGACACCTACTCCTATAATTCACCCCTCCACTTT. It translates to CASSPDTYSYNSPLHF.